The rows below give T cell receptor beta chains drawn from one sample of a study of cytomegalovirus exposure and HLA in healthy donors. Profiled with immunoSEQ multiplex PCR; TCRdb holds only in-frame clones, not every one. The sample totals about 84,000 clones. The sequencing sample was made of PBMCs. All receptors derive from a man aged 50 to 60 in good health and CMV-seronegative. The CDR3 runs from the conserved cysteine through the conserved F or W. The D gene is left open where the match is weak.

d_call	v_call	j_call	cdr3_nt	cdr3_aa
TRBD1	TRBV7-6	TRBJ1-5	TGTGCCAGCAGCCCCGGACAGGGTGGTCAGCCCCAGCATTTT	CASSPGQGGQPQHF
-	TRBV7-2	TRBJ2-1	TGTGCCAGCAGCCCCTCCTATGAGCAGTTCTTC	CASSPSYEQFF
TRBD1	TRBV9	TRBJ1-6	TGTGCCAGCAGCGAGGGGACAGGGTCCTATAATTCACCCCTCCACTTT	CASSEGTGSYNSPLHF
-	TRBV12-2	TRBJ1-1	TGTGCAAGTCGTACCTTCCGGGACACTGAAGCTTTCTTT	CASRTFRDTEAFF
TRBD2	TRBV9	TRBJ2-5	TGTGCCAGCAGCCCGAGCGGGGGAGCGGGGGGGTGGAAGACCCAGTACTTC	CASSPSGGAGGWKTQYF
TRBD1	TRBV6-5	TRBJ1-5	TGTGCCAGCAGCATGGGACAGGGGGTGGGTCAGCCCCAGCATTTT	CASSMGQGVGQPQHF
TRBD1	TRBV5-5	TRBJ1-5	TGTGCCAGCAGCTCGTCCAGACAGGGGGCTATGCATCAGCCCCAGCATTTT	CASSSSRQGAMHQPQHF
TRBD1	TRBV7-9	TRBJ2-7	TGTGCCAGCAGCTCGGGACAGGGAGATCACGAGCAGTACTTC	CASSSGQGDHEQYF
-	TRBV2	TRBJ2-7	TGTGCCAGCAGCTTCGGAGGGGGCGCCTACGAGCAGTACTTC	CASSFGGGAYEQYF
-	TRBV5-4	TRBJ2-2	TGTGCCAGCCTCTTCGTAGAGCCTCGCTGGACCGGGGAGCTGTTTTTT	CASLFVEPRWTGELFF
-	TRBV29-1	TRBJ2-7	TGCAGCGCCAGGGGCCAATTCGCCTACGAGCAGTACTTC	CSARGQFAYEQYF
TRBD2	TRBV6-5	TRBJ2-7	TGTGCCAGCGGAGATAGCGGGGGAGCCTACGAGCAGTACTTC	CASGDSGGAYEQYF
TRBD1	TRBV27	TRBJ1-5	TGTGCCAGCAGTCAAGGGACAGGGGTTCAGCCCCAGCATTTT	CASSQGTGVQPQHF
TRBD2	TRBV7-2	TRBJ2-5	TGTGCCAGCAGCTTAAGCGGGATACAAGAGACCCAGTACTTC	CASSLSGIQETQYF
TRBD1	TRBV7-2	TRBJ1-2	TGTGCCAGCAGCCGAGAGGACAGGAACTATGGCTACACCTTC	CASSREDRNYGYTF
-	TRBV7-2	TRBJ2-7	TGTGCCAGCAGCTTAGGGGCAGGGCCCGCTACCTACGAGCAGTACTTC	CASSLGAGPATYEQYF
-	TRBV19	TRBJ1-1	TGTGCCAGTATGAACGGACATCGAAGGGGAGCTTTCTTT	CASMNGHRRGAFF
-	TRBV6-6	TRBJ1-2	TGTGCCAGCAGTTACTCGACCCAGCCTAGAGGCTACACCTTC	CASSYSTQPRGYTF
-	TRBV5-1	TRBJ2-3	TGCGCCAGCAGCTTGGCCGGGCAGGGGTTCACAGATACGCAGTATTTT	CASSLAGQGFTDTQYF
-	TRBV18	TRBJ1-1	TGTGCCAGCTCACCACCTCATCCGGTCAACACTGAAGCTTTCTTT	CASSPPHPVNTEAFF
-	TRBV30	TRBJ2-4	TGTGCCTGGAGTGTAAGGTGGAATGAGGACAAAAACATTCAGTACTTC	CAWSVRWNEDKNIQYF
-	TRBV6-5	TRBJ2-7	TGTGCCAGCAGTTACTCTGGCGGACAGCCCTACGAGCAGTACTTC	CASSYSGGQPYEQYF
TRBD1	TRBV7-2	TRBJ1-1	TGTGCCAGCAGCCGGGGACAGATGAACACTGAAGCTTTCTTT	CASSRGQMNTEAFF
TRBD1	TRBV23-1	TRBJ1-5	TGCGCCAGCAGTCAACGAGGGGGCTATGGCAATCAGCCCCAGCATTTT	CASSQRGGYGNQPQHF
TRBD2	TRBV11-2	TRBJ2-1	TGTGCCAGCAGCCCGAGACTAGCGGGGGGGCTGAATGAGCAGTTCTTC	CASSPRLAGGLNEQFF
-	TRBV6-5	TRBJ1-2	TGTGCCAGCAGTTACTCCCCGAGGTATGGCTACACCTTC	CASSYSPRYGYTF
-	TRBV9	TRBJ1-6	TGTGCCAGCAGCGTTACCTACCATAATTCACCCCTCCACTTT	CASSVTYHNSPLHF
-	TRBV4-3	TRBJ1-5	TGCGCCAGCAGCCAATCAACAGAAAATCAGCCCCAGCATTTT	CASSQSTENQPQHF
TRBD1	TRBV5-1	TRBJ1-1	TGCGCCAGCAGCTTGGGGGACAGGGCGAACACTGAAGCTTTCTTT	CASSLGDRANTEAFF
-	TRBV28	TRBJ2-7	TGTGCCAGCAGGACCGCCGGGACTGCCGCCTACGAGCAGTACTTC	CASRTAGTAAYEQYF
-	TRBV10-3	TRBJ1-6	TGTGCCATCAGTGATGATTACAGGTCCTCTTCACCCCTCCACTTT	CAISDDYRSSSPLHF
TRBD2	TRBV23-1	TRBJ2-3	TGCGCCAGCAGTCTTGGGACTAGCGGGGGGACCGGCACAGATACGCAGTATTTT	CASSLGTSGGTGTDTQYF
TRBD1	TRBV28	TRBJ1-2	TGTGCCACCTCCGGGACAGGGGGCAAGGGTGGCTACACCTTC	CATSGTGGKGGYTF
TRBD1	TRBV19	TRBJ2-5	TGTGCCAGTAGTGTGGACAGGGGATCGGAGACCCAGTACTTC	CASSVDRGSETQYF
TRBD1	TRBV5-4	TRBJ1-2	TGTGCCAGCAGCTTGGAGACAGGGGGCGCCTTCACCTTC	CASSLETGGAFTF
TRBD1	TRBV5-8	TRBJ1-5	TGTGCCAGCAGGGCCCGGGACAGGGAGAATCAGCCCCAGCATTTT	CASRARDRENQPQHF
TRBD2	TRBV9	TRBJ2-3	TGTGCCAGCAGCGTAGCACCGACTAGCGGCACAGATACGCAGTATTTT	CASSVAPTSGTDTQYF
-	TRBV28	TRBJ1-6	TGTGCCAGCAGTTTAAGCCCTAGCTCCTATAATTCACCCCTCCACTTT	CASSLSPSSYNSPLHF
-	TRBV19	TRBJ1-5	TGTGCCAGTAGTATTTCAGGCAGCCTTAGCAATCAGCCCCAGCATTTT	CASSISGSLSNQPQHF
-	TRBV9	TRBJ2-5	TGTGCCAGCAGCGTAGCATCCAGGCAAGAGACCCAGTACTTC	CASSVASRQETQYF
TRBD1	TRBV13	TRBJ2-7	TGTGCCAGCAGCTCCATCCACGACGCGTCAGGGGGCTACGAGCAGTACTTC	CASSSIHDASGGYEQYF
TRBD2	TRBV10-3	TRBJ2-1	TGTGCCACACAGCGGGGGAGCTCCTACAATGAGCAGTTCTTC	CATQRGSSYNEQFF
TRBD1	TRBV5-1	TRBJ1-1	TGCGCCAGCAGCTTGGGACAGGGGACTTTGAACACTGAAGCTTTCTTT	CASSLGQGTLNTEAFF
TRBD2	TRBV5-1	TRBJ2-7	TGCGCCAGCAGCTTATCGACTAGCGTCTACGAGCAGTACTTC	CASSLSTSVYEQYF
TRBD2	TRBV9	TRBJ2-2	TGTGCCAGCAGCCCGCAGCGGGGGGGGGCGAACACCGGGGAGCTGTTTTTT	CASSPQRGGANTGELFF
TRBD2	TRBV29-1	TRBJ2-1	TGCAGCGTTGAGGGAGGACTAGCGGAATACAATGAGCAGTTCTTC	CSVEGGLAEYNEQFF
-	TRBV2	TRBJ2-7	TGTGCCAGCAATGTTAATTGGGGGGAGGTGAACGAGCAGTACTTC	CASNVNWGEVNEQYF
TRBD1	TRBV28	TRBJ1-2	TGTGCCAGCAGCCCGTTGTTGATAGGGGGCGATGGCTACACCTTC	CASSPLLIGGDGYTF